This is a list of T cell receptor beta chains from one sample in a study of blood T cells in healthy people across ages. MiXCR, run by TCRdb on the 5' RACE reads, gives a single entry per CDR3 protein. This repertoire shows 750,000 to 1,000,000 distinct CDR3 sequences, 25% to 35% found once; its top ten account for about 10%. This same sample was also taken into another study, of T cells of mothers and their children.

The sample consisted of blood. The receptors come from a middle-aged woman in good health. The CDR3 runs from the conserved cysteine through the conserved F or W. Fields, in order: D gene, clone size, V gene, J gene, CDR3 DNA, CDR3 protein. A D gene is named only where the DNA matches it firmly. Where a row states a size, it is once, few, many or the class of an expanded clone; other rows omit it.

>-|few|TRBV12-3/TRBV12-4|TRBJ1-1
TGTGCCAGCAGCCCCGAGGATCTGGTGATGAACACTGAAGCTTTCTTT
CASSPEDLVMNTEAFF
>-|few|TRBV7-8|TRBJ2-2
TGTGCCAGCAGCGCTCCAGGGGTCGGGGAGCTGTTTTTT
CASSAPGVGELFF
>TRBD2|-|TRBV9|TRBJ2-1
TGTGTCAGCAGCGTAGGCGGGGGGTCCAGCTCCTACAATGAGCAGTTCTTC
CVSSVGGGSSSYNEQFF
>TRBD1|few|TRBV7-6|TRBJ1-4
TGTGCCAGCAGCCGTGGACAGGTTAATGAAAAACTGTTTTTT
CASSRGQVNEKLFF
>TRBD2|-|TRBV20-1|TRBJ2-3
TGCAGTGCTAGAGAATCTAGCGGGCCGAATACGCAGTATTTT
CSARESSGPNTQYF
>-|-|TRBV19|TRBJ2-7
TGTGCCAGTAGCCCGCGACCCGGCGAGAGGGGCAGGGGCTACTACGAGCAGTACTTC
CASSPRPGERGRGYYEQYF
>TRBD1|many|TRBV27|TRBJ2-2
TGTGCCAGCAGTTATGGACAGGGGAACACCGGGGAGCTGTTTTTT
CASSYGQGNTGELFF
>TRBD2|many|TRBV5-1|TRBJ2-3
TGCGCCAGCAGCTTGGAACCCGTAGCGGGGGGGCGCATAGATACGCAGTATTTT
CASSLEPVAGGRIDTQYF
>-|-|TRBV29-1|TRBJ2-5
TGCAGCGATCGCACTTACCAAGAGACCCAGTACTTC
CSDRTYQETQYF
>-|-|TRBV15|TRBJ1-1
TGTGCCACCAGCCTTACTGTGAACACTGAAGCTTTCTTT
CATSLTVNTEAFF
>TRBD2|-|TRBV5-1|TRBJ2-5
TGCGCCAGCAAGAAACTAGCGGGGGGGAAAGAGACCCAGTACTTC
CASKKLAGGKETQYF
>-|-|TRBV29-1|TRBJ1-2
TGCAGCGTTGCTGAGGGGTCACGAGGCTACACCTTC
CSVAEGSRGYTF
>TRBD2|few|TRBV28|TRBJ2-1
TGTGCCAGCAGTTTATTTCGGGGGGATGAGCAGTTCTTC
CASSLFRGDEQFF
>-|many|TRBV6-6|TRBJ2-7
TGTGCCAGCAGTTACTCATCGGCGGACAGCTACGAGCAGTACTTC
CASSYSSADSYEQYF
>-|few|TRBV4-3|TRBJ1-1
TGCGCCAGCAGTCAGGAACCCGTAGGCACTGAAGCTTTCTTT
CASSQEPVGTEAFF
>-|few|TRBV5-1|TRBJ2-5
TGCGCCAGCAGCGGCGGGTTTGAGACCCAGTACTTC
CASSGGFETQYF
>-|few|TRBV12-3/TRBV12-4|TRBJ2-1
TGTGCCAGCAGCCTGGCCCCAGCGGGGCAGTTCTTC
CASSLAPAGQFF
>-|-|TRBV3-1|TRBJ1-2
TGTGCCAGCAGCCAAGGCAAGGGTGGCTACACCTTC
CASSQGKGGYTF
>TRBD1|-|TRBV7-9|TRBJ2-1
TGTGCCAGCAGCCCCGACAGGGTCCATGAGCAGTTCTTC
CASSPDRVHEQFF
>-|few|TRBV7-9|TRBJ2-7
TGTGCCAGCAGCTTAGTCCGGAGGAGCTCCTACGAGCAGTACTTC
CASSLVRRSSYEQYF
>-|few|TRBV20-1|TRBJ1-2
TGCAGTGCTAGAGGGGGGGGTCAACCCTATGGCTACACCTTC
CSARGGGQPYGYTF
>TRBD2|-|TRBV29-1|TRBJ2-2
TGCAGCGTTGATGGTAGCGGGGGCAACACCGGGGAGCTGTTTTTT
CSVDGSGGNTGELFF
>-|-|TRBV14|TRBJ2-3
TGTGCCAGCAGCCAATTTCTAGCGCCCACAGATACGCAGTATTTT
CASSQFLAPTDTQYF
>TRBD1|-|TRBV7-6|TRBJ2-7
TGTGCCAGCAGCTTAGAAGTGGGACAGGGGAAGGACGAGCAGTACTTC
CASSLEVGQGKDEQYF
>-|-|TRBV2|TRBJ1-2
TGTGCCAGCAGGAAAGGACAGACCTATGGCTACACCTTC
CASRKGQTYGYTF
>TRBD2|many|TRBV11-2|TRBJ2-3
TGTGCCAGCAGCTTCCCGGGACTAGCGGGGGGCCTCACAGATACGCAGTATTTT
CASSFPGLAGGLTDTQYF
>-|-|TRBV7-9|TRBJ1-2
TGTGCCAGCAGCTTAGTCGTCGGGGGAAGTGATGGCCACACCTTC
CASSLVVGGSDGHTF
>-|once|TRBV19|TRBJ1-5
TGTGCCAGTAGTATAATGGGGGGCCGGCAGCCCCAGCATTTT
CASSIMGGRQPQHF
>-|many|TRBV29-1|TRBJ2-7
TGCAGCGTTGGTTTGGGACGGAGAAGATCCTCCTACGAGCAGTACTTC
CSVGLGRRRSSYEQYF
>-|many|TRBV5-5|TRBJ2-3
TGTGCCAGCAGCTTGGCGGGTCACACAGATACGCAGTATTTT
CASSLAGHTDTQYF
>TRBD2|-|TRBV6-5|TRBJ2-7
TGTGCCAGCAGTTACTCTCTAGCGGGGGGGTTTACCTACGAGTGGTACTTC
CASSYSLAGGFTYEWYF
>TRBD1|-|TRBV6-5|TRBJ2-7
TGTGCCAGCGGTATCTCCGGGACAGGGCTCAACGAGCAGTACTTC
CASGISGTGLNEQYF
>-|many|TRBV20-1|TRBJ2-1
TGCAGTGCTGCCGAGGACAGCCGAAATGAGCAGTTCTTC
CSAAEDSRNEQFF
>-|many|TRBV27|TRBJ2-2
TGTGCCAGCAGTTTCCTAGGACAGTCCGGGGAGCTGTTTTTT
CASSFLGQSGELFF
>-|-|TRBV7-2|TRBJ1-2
TGTGCCAGCAGCCAAGAAAAGAGGGTCTATGGCTACACCTTC
CASSQEKRVYGYTF
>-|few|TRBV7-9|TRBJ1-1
TGTGCCAGCAGCTTAGGAATCAGGGCTGAAGCTTTCTTT
CASSLGIRAEAFF
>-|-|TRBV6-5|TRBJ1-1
TGTGCCAGCAGCCCCGGGGATCTGGGTGAAGCTTTCTTT
CASSPGDLGEAFF
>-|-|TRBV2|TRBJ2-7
TGTGCCAGCAGTCCTCTTCGGGACGGATCCTACGAGCAGTACTTC
CASSPLRDGSYEQYF
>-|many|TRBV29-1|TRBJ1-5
TGCAGCGTTGAAGAAAATAGCAATCAGCCCCAGCATTTT
CSVEENSNQPQHF
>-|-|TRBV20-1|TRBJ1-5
TGCAGTGCTGAGGGGTGGAATCAGCCCCAGCATTTT
CSAEGWNQPQHF
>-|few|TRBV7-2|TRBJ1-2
TGTGCCAGCAGCTTAGATTGGTTGGGTGGCTACACCTTC
CASSLDWLGGYTF
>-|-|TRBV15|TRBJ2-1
TGTGCCACCAGCGAGGGGACGTCGACCTACGAGCAGTTCTTC
CATSEGTSTYEQFF
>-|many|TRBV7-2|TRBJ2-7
TGTGCCAGCAGCTTAACAGCCGAGTACTTC
CASSLTAEYF
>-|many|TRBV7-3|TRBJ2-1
TGTGCCAGCAGCCCGGGGGGCACTGTCTACAATGAGCAGTTCTTC
CASSPGGTVYNEQFF
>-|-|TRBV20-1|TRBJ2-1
TGCAGTACTCCCTCGGGCTACAATGAGCAGTTCTTC
CSTPSGYNEQFF
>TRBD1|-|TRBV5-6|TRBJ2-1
TGTGCCAGCATCCCTCCGGGACAGGGGTCTGGTGAGCAGTTCTTC
CASIPPGQGSGEQFF
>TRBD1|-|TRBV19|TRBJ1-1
TGTGCCAGTAGTGGGACAGGGTACGGAGACACTGAAGCTTTCTTT
CASSGTGYGDTEAFF
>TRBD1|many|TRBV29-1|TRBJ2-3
TGCAGCGTTGAAGACAGGGGGTGGACAGATACGCAGTATTTT
CSVEDRGWTDTQYF
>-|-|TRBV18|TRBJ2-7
TGTGCCAGCTTACCAATCCCTAGCTACGAGCAGTACTTC
CASLPIPSYEQYF
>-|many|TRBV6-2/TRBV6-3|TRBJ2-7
TGTGCCAGCAAAGACCCCGGTCGGGGGGAGCAGTACTTC
CASKDPGRGEQYF
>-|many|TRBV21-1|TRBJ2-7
TGTGCCAGCACCCCAGAGGCGGCCAGCGGGGGGACAAGATTTCCCTACGAGCAGTACTTC
CASTPEAASGGTRFPYEQYF